This T cell receptor (beta chain) derives from a study of blood T cell repertoires in COVID-19 (dated by TCRdb to the early 2020s). About the study as a whole: Samples covering the acute and convalescent phases of COVID-19 were provided by collaborators in the United States, Italy and Spain. The prospective study material was composed of cDNA or gDNA derived from T cells, B-cell-depleted T cells, or PBMCs. Subjects who had been exposed to COVID-19, were actively infected with it, or had recovered from it provided the deeply sampled blood TCRbeta repertoires that made up the dataset. The repertoires were released in a freely available public database intended as a resource for research on the immune response to SARS-CoV-2. Samples were obtained from the ongoing ImmuneRACE study (first 160 participants) and from 1,254 subjects provided by 6 global collaborators. Nearly every sample came with metadata listing a de-identified subject ID, COVID-19 status, age in years and sex. Where HLA class I and class II types were available, the types were taken from metadata supplied by the sample provider, not from assay-based typing.

The CDR1 and CDR2 encoded by the germline V gene (reference sequence) are LGHDT and YNNKEL. The germline V end is reduced by 4 bases and the J end by 3 bases; junction bases left unmatched: 4. The CDR3 runs 15 residues from the cysteine to the phenylalanine. Only the CDR3 DNA stays, 45 bases, in frame from base 1. The immunoSEQ Assay, a bias-controlled multiplex PCR, was used to amplify TCRbeta CDR3 regions from genomic DNA. The authors' pipeline ran thus. Nucleated cell counts per sample were estimated from amplification of reference gene primers within the assay. To quantify the absolute abundance of each unique TCRbeta CDR3 rearrangement, sequence reads were collapsed and filtered. For each sample, productive Simpson clonality was calculated by taking the square root of Simpson's diversity index across productive rearrangements. The clones in this table, taken by TCRdb from immuneACCESS, are in-frame only. Not every clone is retained; where verified, under half of the shortfall comes from an unresolved V gene, and the cause of the rest is unknown. The DNA was the basis for D and trimming; V, J and clone size are from that table. The sample table holds over 300,000 clones, of which about 82% were seen once. The ten largest make up under 2% of the sample.

The paper's findings and limits, for the study overall: Clinical and demographic metadata were provided uncurated, with the amount varying by source and participant.

Turning to this clone: The target of this receptor is not known. Base qualities were left out, and no much larger clone turns up one base away.

The collaborating institutions used their own protocols to collect whole blood in K2EDTA tubes. For TCRbeta analysis, collaborators shipped samples in one of three forms: frozen whole blood, isolated PBMCs, or DNA extracted from either of those sample types. The rearranged chain carries TRBV3-1 (or the pseudogene TRBV3-2) and TRBJ2-1, with 9 junctional bases fitting TRBD2. The origin of this receptor is a woman between 45 and 65 years old with acute or convalescent COVID-19. Input material: peripheral blood. The CDR3 protein is CASSPLSGSYNEQFF. The DNA sequence follows: TGTGCCAGCAGCCCCCTTAGCGGGAGCTACAATGAGCAGTTCTTC.